This T cell receptor beta chain was documented in a study of STAT5B mutations in CD4+ large granular lymphocyte leukemia. Sequencing was performed with immunoSEQ multiplex PCR; in TCRdb, only in-frame clones are kept and a portion is missing. The sample carries 25,000 to 35,000 clones, approximately 91% recorded once. J was trimmed by 2 bases and V by 6 bases; bases with no gene match: 4. This CDR3 is 14 amino acids long. Per the germline V gene, CDR1 is SGHTA and CDR2 is FQGNSA. Sequenced input: CD4+ T cells from blood buffy coats. The chain links TRBV7-2 to TRBJ2-1; 7 bases map to TRBD1. This sequence was found in a human donor in good health. The CDR3 loop is CASRGQETYNEQFF. As DNA, the CDR3 is TGTGCCAGCAGAGGACAGGAAACCTACAATGAGCAGTTCTTC.